The entry that follows covers one T cell receptor beta chain sequence. Its antigen remains unidentified. This entry belongs to a study of blood T cells in healthy people across ages. Study context: Capture by template switching was about one barcoded beta molecule per two T cells.

The study's findings and limits: With naive T cell percentage, TCR beta diversity showed a strong correlation.

A sample-barcoded 5' primer and a J-beta primer mix were used in a second PCR of roughly 6 to 11 cycles. TCRdb reprocessed the 5' RACE reads via MiXCR and lists one record per CDR3 protein. The sample yields approximately 800,000 distinct CDR3 sequences, 58% seen once. This CDR3 region has 14 residues. V gave up 10 bases and J gave up 0 bases, with 14 bases separating them. Germline lookup yields CDR1 ENHRY and CDR2 SYGVKD. Input material: blood. This chain uses TRBV10-3 with TRBJ2-3; a weak D match, TRBD1 (5 bases). The TCR comes from a man aged 30 to 39 in good health. The CDR3, as DNA: TGTGCCACTTCCGACAGACAGAGCACAGATACGCAGTATTTT. The encoded protein is CATSDRQSTDTQYF.